This T cell receptor beta chain is from a study of CD8+ T cells in alopecia areata (dated by TCRdb to between 2017 and 2018). A note on the overall study: Treated patients were enrolled in an open-label pilot trial of oral tofacitinib at 5 to 10 mg twice daily for moderate-to-severe alopecia areata. Biopsies were taken from tofacitinib-treated patients at baseline and at 4 and 24 weeks of treatment, and a later scalp biopsy was taken in several of the tofacitinib-treated patients. On the human side, TCRbeta sequencing was run on scalp tissue and on sorted CD4+ and CD8+ peripheral blood T cells from healthy controls and from alopecia areata patients with either patchy or totalis/universalis disease. TCRbeta CDR3 regions were amplified by immunoSEQ multiplex PCR with 35 Vbeta forward and 13 Jbeta reverse primers. The RNA source kit depended on sample type: the PAXgene miRNA kit for fixed scalp, the miRNeasy kit for PBMCs, and the RNeasy kit for mouse skin. For the treated patients, the SALT score, which quantifies what percentage of scalp surface area is affected, served as the measure of disease severity. Patients stayed on tofacitinib for 6 to 18 months and then had 6 months of follow-up off drug so that delayed response and recurrence could be assessed. In both human patients and the C3H/HeJ mouse model, the study applied high-throughput TCRbeta sequencing to look at T cell clonal expansion in alopecia areata. Clonality in the scalp was compared among normal scalp (n=4), patchy alopecia areata scalp (n=8), and alopecia totalis/universalis scalp (n=8). Broader findings and caveats from the paper: Many expanded lesional clones were found to persist in scalp and blood during tofacitinib treatment, and relapse after treatment cessation may be partly explained by this persistence. Higher clonality and more expanded CD8+ clones were observed in lesional scalp than in normal scalp, particularly in alopecia totalis/universalis, a finding suggestive of antigenic drive. Tofacitinib significantly lowered scalp clonality and the number of expanded CD8+ clones among the top 100 scalp clones. Unlike mouse skin, where gammadelta T cells dominate, normal human skin contains resident alphabeta T cells that get sequenced too, which complicates analysis of the scalp TCR repertoire. Shared TCR sequences between patients were less evident than in mice, which may be partly attributable to HLA diversity in the patient population. Because the treated cohort was small and included a single nonresponder, larger studies are needed to assess links between baseline CD8+ expansion and response.

About this clone: Its antigen target is currently unknown. The sample holds no much larger clone one base away, and base qualities are not on file.

The time point label, read with the paper, signifies: 20 to 30 weeks on oral tofacitinib. What this sample's treatment or condition label stands for: oral pan-JAK inhibitor, 5-10 mg twice daily. From alopecia areata patients, peripheral blood was collected along with lesional scalp punch biopsies. PBMCs were isolated by density centrifugation and stained for CD3, CD4 and CD8, and CD4+ and CD8+ T cells were sorted on a FACSAria. Library preparation used the immunoSEQ multiplex PCR assay. RNA was extracted from all samples and reverse transcribed into cDNA, which served as template for TCR sequencing. SuperScript III was used for first-strand cDNA synthesis, primed with a 2:1 mix of oligo-dT and random hexamers. A synthetic immune receptor repertoire was used to assess amplification bias, and residual bias was removed computationally. The published analysis was carried out like this. Raw reads were preprocessed for error removal, and CDR3 was defined according to IMGT conventions as running from the conserved cysteine to phenylalanine. To get clonality, Shannon entropy was normalized by log2 of the number of productive unique TCRs and the result was subtracted from 1. Scalp TCRbeta sequences were cross-referenced with sorted blood CD4 and CD8 repertoires so that the CD4 or CD8 identity of scalp clones could be inferred. TCRdb took over this immuneACCESS table, retaining in-frame rearrangements with V and J assigned. Such tables are incomplete; in checked studies, under half of the missing clones stem from an unresolved V gene, and the remainder is unexplained. D and trimming come from the DNA, and the V and J calls and clone size come from that table. Across this sample there are under 350,000 clones, with roughly 60% seen only once. The top ten constitute less than 2% of the sample.

The CDR3 spans 16 residues, from the cysteine through the phenylalanine. The retained sequence is limited to the CDR3, 48 bases, with the frame set at the first base. Trimming at the junction amounts to 2 bases on V and 6 bases on J, and the germline ends lie 17 bases apart. CDR1 and CDR2 (KGHSY, FQNENV) derive from the germline V gene. The source material was CD4+ T cells sorted from blood, sampled at week 24, from a patient treated with tofacitinib. The receptor comes from a human donor with alopecia areata. Rearrangement joined TRBV16 to TRBJ1-5, with no reliable assignment of the D segment. The bases read TGTGCCAGCAGCCAAGGTCTTAGTTCCTGGGGTCAGCCCCAGCATTTT. This gives the protein CASSQGLSSWGQPQHF.